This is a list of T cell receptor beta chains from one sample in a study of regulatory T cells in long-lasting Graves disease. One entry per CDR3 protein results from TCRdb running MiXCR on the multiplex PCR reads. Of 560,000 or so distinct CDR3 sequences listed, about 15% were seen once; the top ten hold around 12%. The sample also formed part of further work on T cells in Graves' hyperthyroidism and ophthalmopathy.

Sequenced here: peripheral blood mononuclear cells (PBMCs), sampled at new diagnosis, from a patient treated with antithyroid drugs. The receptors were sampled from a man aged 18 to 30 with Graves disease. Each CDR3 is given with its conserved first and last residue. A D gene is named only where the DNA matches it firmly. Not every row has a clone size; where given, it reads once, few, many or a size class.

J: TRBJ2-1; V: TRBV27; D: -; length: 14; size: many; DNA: TGTGCCACCCTTGGAGGCCCTTCCTACAATGAGCAGTTCTTC; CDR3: CATLGGPSYNEQFF
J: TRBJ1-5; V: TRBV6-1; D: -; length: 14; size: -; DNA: TGTGCCAGCAGCCCTCGGACATTCGGGGAGCCCCAGCATTTT; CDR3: CASSPRTFGEPQHF
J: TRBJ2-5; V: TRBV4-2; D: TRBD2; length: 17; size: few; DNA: TGTGCCAGCAGCCAAGAAGCCACACTAGCGAATCAAGAGACCCAGTACTTC; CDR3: CASSQEATLANQETQYF
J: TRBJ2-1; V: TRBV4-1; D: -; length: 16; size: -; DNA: TGCGCCAGCAGCCAAGCGGACGGGAGCTCCTACAATGAGCAGTTCTTC; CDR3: CASSQADGSSYNEQFF
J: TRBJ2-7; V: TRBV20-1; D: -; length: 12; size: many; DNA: TGCAGTGCTAGGGACGCAGCCTACGAGCAGTACTTC; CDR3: CSARDAAYEQYF
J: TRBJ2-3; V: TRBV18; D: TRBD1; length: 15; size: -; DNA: TGTGCCAGCAGAGACGGACAGGGCGGCACAGATACGCAGTATTTT; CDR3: CASRDGQGGTDTQYF
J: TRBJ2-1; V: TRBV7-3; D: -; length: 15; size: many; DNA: TGTGCCAGCAGCTCCCTTGGCAGGAATTACAATGAGCAGTTCTTC; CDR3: CASSSLGRNYNEQFF
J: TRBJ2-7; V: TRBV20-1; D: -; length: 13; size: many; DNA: TGCAGTGCTCCACCGGGACCCACCTACGAGCAGTACTTC; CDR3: CSAPPGPTYEQYF
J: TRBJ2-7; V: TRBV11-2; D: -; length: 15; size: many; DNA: TGTGCCAGCAGCGTAACCCGGAACCCCTCCTACGAGCAGTACTTC; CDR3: CASSVTRNPSYEQYF
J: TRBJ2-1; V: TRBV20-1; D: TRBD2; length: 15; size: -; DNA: TGCAGTGCTAGAGATCGACTAGCGGGAGGGGGTGAGCAGTTCTTC; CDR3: CSARDRLAGGGEQFF
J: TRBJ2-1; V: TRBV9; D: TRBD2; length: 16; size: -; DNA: TGTGCCAGCAGCTCAAGGACTAGCCCCCTCGGCAATGAGCAGTTCTTC; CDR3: CASSSRTSPLGNEQFF
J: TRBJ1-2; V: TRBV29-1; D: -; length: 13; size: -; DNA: TGCAGCGTTCCCAGACGGGGGGCTTGGGGCTACACCTTC; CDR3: CSVPRRGAWGYTF
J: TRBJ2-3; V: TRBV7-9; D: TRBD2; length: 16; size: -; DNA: TGTGCCAGCAGCCCCCCTAAAGGGCGGGAGTCAGATACGCAGTATTTT; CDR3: CASSPPKGRESDTQYF
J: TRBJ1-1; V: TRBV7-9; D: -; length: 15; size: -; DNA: TGTGCCAGCACTTCACTCGGAGACTTGAACACTGAAGCTTTCTTT; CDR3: CASTSLGDLNTEAFF
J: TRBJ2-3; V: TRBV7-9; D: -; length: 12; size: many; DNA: TGTGCCAGCAGCTTTGGCCCAGATACGCAGTATTTT; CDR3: CASSFGPDTQYF
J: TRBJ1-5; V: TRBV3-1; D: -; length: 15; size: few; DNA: TGTGCCAGCAGCCAGGGAAACAAGGGGAATCAGCCCCAGCATTTT; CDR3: CASSQGNKGNQPQHF
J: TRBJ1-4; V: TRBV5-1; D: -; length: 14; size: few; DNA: TGCGCCAGCAGCTTACAGAGGGCTAATGAAAAACTGTTTTTT; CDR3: CASSLQRANEKLFF
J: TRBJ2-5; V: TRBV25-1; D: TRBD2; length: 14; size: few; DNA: TGTGCCAGCAGTGATCGGGGGGGCTTGGAGACCCAGTACTTC; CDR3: CASSDRGGLETQYF
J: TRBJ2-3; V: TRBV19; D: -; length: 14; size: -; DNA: TGTGCCAGTAGTATACGAGTAAGCGGAGATACGCAGTATTTT; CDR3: CASSIRVSGDTQYF
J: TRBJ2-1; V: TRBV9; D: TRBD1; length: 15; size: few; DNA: TGTGCCAGCAGCCGACAGGGGGCCATTTACAATGAGCAGTTCTTC; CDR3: CASSRQGAIYNEQFF
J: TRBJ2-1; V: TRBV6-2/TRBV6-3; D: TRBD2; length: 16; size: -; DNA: TGTGCCAGCAGTTACTCCGCGACTAGCGTATACAATGAGCAGTTCTTC; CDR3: CASSYSATSVYNEQFF
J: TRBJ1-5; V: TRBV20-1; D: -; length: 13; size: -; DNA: TGCAGTGCCGAAGACAGTGCGGATCAGCCCCAGCATTTT; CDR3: CSAEDSADQPQHF
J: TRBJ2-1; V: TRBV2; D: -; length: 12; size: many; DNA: TGTGCCAGCGGGGTATATTACGGTGAGCAGTTCTTC; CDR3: CASGVYYGEQFF
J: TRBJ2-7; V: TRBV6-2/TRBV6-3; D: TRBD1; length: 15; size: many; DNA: TGTGCCAGCAGTTACCCGAGGGACAGGGACTACGAGCAGTACTTC; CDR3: CASSYPRDRDYEQYF
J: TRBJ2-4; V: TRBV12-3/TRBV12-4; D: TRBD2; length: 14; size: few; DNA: TGTGCCAGCAGACTAGCGGGAGGCTATGACATTCAGTACTTC; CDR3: CASRLAGGYDIQYF
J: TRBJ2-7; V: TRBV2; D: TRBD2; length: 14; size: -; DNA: TGTGCCAGCAGTGATGGCAGCGGGGCGATGCGGCAGTACTTC; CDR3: CASSDGSGAMRQYF
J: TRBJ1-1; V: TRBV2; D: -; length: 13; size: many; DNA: TGTGCCAGCATGCCGGAGATGAACACTGAAGCTTTCTTT; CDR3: CASMPEMNTEAFF
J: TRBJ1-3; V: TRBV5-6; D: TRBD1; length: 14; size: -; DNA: TGTGCCAGCAGCGTCGGGACAGTTAGAAACACCATATATTTT; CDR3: CASSVGTVRNTIYF
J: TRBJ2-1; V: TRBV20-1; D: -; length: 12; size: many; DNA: TGCAGTGCTAGACTTTCCTACAATGAGCAGTTCTTC; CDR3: CSARLSYNEQFF
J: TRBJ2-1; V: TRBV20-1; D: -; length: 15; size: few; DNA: TGCAGTGCTACTAAACCGGGACCCCCCCCGAATGAGCAGTTCTTC; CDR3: CSATKPGPPPNEQFF